This T cell receptor (beta chain) was sequenced in a study of shared clonotypes between healthy human individuals. This clone appeared a single time. The sample has other DNA sequences that encode this CDR3 too. It was CD45RO-negative cells, positively selected for CCR7, that made up naive CD8 cells, with terminally differentiated effector memory CD45RA+ cells excluded. CDR1 is SGHNT, CDR2 YYREEE, per germline (reference sequence). V was cut by 4 bases and J by 4 bases, with 14 bases left in between. The CDR3 sequence is 14 residues long. Assay: immunoSEQ multiplex PCR; the TCRdb copy retains only in-frame clones and omits some. The sample lists more than 2 million clones; approximately 94% were seen once.

The sequenced sample consisted of naive CD8+ T cells sorted from blood. This receptor was obtained from a young man in good health. The V and J genes are TRBV5-4 and TRBJ2-5; no reliable D call. This CDR3 is CASSLAGSVETQYF. CDR3 coding DNA: TGTGCCAGCAGCCTGGCTGGGTCCGTAGAGACCCAGTACTTC.